A selection of T cell receptor beta chains follows, all from one sample in a study of blood T cell repertoires in COVID-19. The assay was immunoSEQ multiplex PCR, and TCRdb's table has in-frame clones only and misses some. Of 150,000 to 200,000 clones in the sample, approximately 80% were seen once. Sample: peripheral blood. The receptor set was obtained from a man between 60 and 75 years old with acute or convalescent COVID-19. Each CDR3 is given with its conserved first and last residue. A D gene is named only where the DNA matches it firmly. Clone size is stated in some rows and not others, as once, few, many or a class when expanded.

.	TRBJ1-1	.	TRBV18	CASSPAGGNGNTEAFF	TGTGCCAGCTCACCCGCCGGGGGGAATGGGAACACTGAAGCTTTCTTT
.	TRBJ1-2	.	TRBV4-3	CASSQDITEFYGYTF	TGCGCCAGCAGCCAAGATATAACCGAGTTCTATGGCTACACCTTC
.	TRBJ1-2	TRBD1	TRBV19	CASSNHRGSDGYTF	TGTGCCAGTAGCAACCACAGGGGATCGGATGGCTACACCTTC
.	TRBJ2-7	TRBD2	TRBV6-5	CASRRTSGGLYEQYF	TGTGCCAGCAGACGGACTAGCGGGGGACTCTACGAGCAGTACTTC
.	TRBJ1-5	.	TRBV3-1/TRBV3-2	CASSPQYGSSNQPQHF	TGTGCCAGCAGCCCCCAGTACGGGTCGAGCAATCAGCCCCAGCATTTT
.	TRBJ1-2	.	TRBV19	CASRGGTAYYGYTF	TGTGCCAGTAGGGGAGGGACGGCCTACTATGGCTACACCTTC
.	TRBJ1-1	.	TRBV7-2	CASSLGWQNTEAFF	TGTGCCAGCAGCTTAGGATGGCAGAACACTGAAGCTTTCTTT
.	TRBJ1-5	TRBD1	TRBV6-5	CASSDRGYNQPQHF	TGTGCCAGCAGCGACAGGGGGTACAATCAGCCCCAGCATTTT
.	TRBJ2-5	TRBD2	TRBV7-3	CASSLFAGGWETQYF	TGTGCCAGCAGCTTATTCGCGGGGGGCTGGGAGACCCAGTACTTC
.	TRBJ2-1	.	TRBV9	CASSANSNEQFF	TGTGCCAGCAGCGCTAACAGTAATGAGCAGTTCTTC
.	TRBJ2-7	TRBD1	TRBV11-2	CASSIDRAREQYF	TGTGCCAGCAGCATAGACAGGGCCAGGGAGCAGTACTTC
.	TRBJ2-3	TRBD2	TRBV7-2	CASSTRLATDTQYF	TGTGCCAGCAGCACCCGACTAGCGACAGATACGCAGTATTTT
.	TRBJ1-5	.	TRBV30	CAWSPGKQPQHF	TGTGCCTGGAGCCCAGGGAAGCAGCCCCAGCATTTT
.	TRBJ2-1	TRBD1	TRBV7-3	CASSRWDRGSYNEQFF	TGTGCCAGCAGCCGTTGGGACAGGGGGTCCTACAATGAGCAGTTCTTC
once	TRBJ2-7	TRBD1	TRBV9	CASSVARGREEQYF	TGTGCCAGCAGCGTAGCCAGGGGGCGCGAAGAGCAGTACTTC
.	TRBJ1-5	TRBD1	TRBV24-1	CATSEPLQGDNQPQHF	TGTGCCACCAGTGAGCCCCTACAGGGGGACAATCAGCCCCAGCATTTT
.	TRBJ1-6	TRBD1	TRBV27	CASSPQGQPIWTLHF	TGTGCCAGCAGTCCTCAGGGACAGCCAATATGGACCCTCCACTTT
.	TRBJ2-2	.	TRBV5-6	CASSLVSGSGGELFF	TGTGCCAGCAGCTTGGTTTCGGGAAGCGGCGGGGAGCTGTTTTTT
.	TRBJ2-1	.	TRBV6-5	CASSSRLLRTYNEQFF	TGTGCCAGCAGTTCAAGACTACTCCGCACCTACAATGAGCAGTTCTTC
.	TRBJ1-1	TRBD1	TRBV9	CASSEQQGVDTEAFF	TGTGCCAGCAGCGAGCAACAGGGGGTTGACACTGAAGCTTTCTTT
.	TRBJ1-1	.	TRBV30	CAWGPGGDTEAFF	TGTGCCTGGGGTCCCGGGGGAGACACTGAAGCTTTCTTT
.	TRBJ1-1	.	TRBV19	CASSSRGITEAFF	TGTGCCAGTAGTAGCCGGGGGATCACTGAAGCTTTCTTT
.	TRBJ2-7	.	TRBV5-1	CASSPVRYEQYF	TGCGCCAGCAGCCCAGTCCGTTACGAGCAGTACTTC
.	TRBJ2-2	.	TRBV19	CASSIPAGEDTGELFF	TGTGCCAGTAGTATTCCGGCAGGGGAAGATACCGGGGAGCTGTTTTTT
few	TRBJ2-5	TRBD2	TRBV5-5	CASSLDLAGVQETQYF	TGTGCCAGCAGCTTGGATCTAGCGGGGGTTCAAGAGACCCAGTACTTC
.	TRBJ1-2	TRBD1	TRBV4-1	CASSQELTGGEGYTF	TGCGCCAGCAGCCAAGAGTTAACAGGGGGCGAAGGCTACACCTTC
.	TRBJ1-4	TRBD1	TRBV5-1	CASSLQGVANEKLFF	TGCGCCAGCAGCTTACAGGGGGTGGCTAATGAAAAACTGTTTTTT
.	TRBJ2-2	.	TRBV7-2	CASSFGSNTGELFF	TGTGCCAGCAGCTTTGGCTCGAACACCGGGGAGCTGTTTTTT
.	TRBJ2-5	.	TRBV11-2	CASSLGRGGETQYF	TGTGCCAGCAGCTTAGGCAGGGGAGGGGAGACCCAGTACTTC
few	TRBJ1-3	.	TRBV2	CASSGQTMGSGNTIYF	TGTGCCAGCAGTGGACAGACGATGGGCTCTGGAAACACCATATATTTT
once	TRBJ2-2	.	TRBV19	CASSIGQTRAGELFF	TGTGCCAGTAGTATAGGGCAGACAAGAGCCGGGGAGCTGTTTTTT
few	TRBJ2-5	.	TRBV28	CASSYSNGQETQYF	TGTGCCAGCAGTTACTCGAACGGCCAAGAGACCCAGTACTTC
.	TRBJ2-3	.	TRBV4-2	CASSQELGGVGADTQYF	TGTGCCAGCAGCCAAGAATTGGGGGGAGTAGGCGCAGATACGCAGTATTTT
.	TRBJ2-1	TRBD2	TRBV29-1	CSVGMLAGRYNEQFF	TGCAGCGTTGGAATGCTAGCGGGGAGGTACAATGAGCAGTTCTTC
.	TRBJ2-1	TRBD2	TRBV7-3	CASSQLLANEQFF	TGTGCCAGCAGCCAATTACTAGCGAATGAGCAGTTCTTC
.	TRBJ1-1	.	TRBV30	CAWSPGHPNTEAFF	TGTGCCTGGAGTCCGGGACATCCGAACACTGAAGCTTTCTTT
.	TRBJ2-5	TRBD2	TRBV29-1	CSVTRGSGVETQYF	TGCAGCGTAACCCGGGGTAGCGGGGTGGAGACCCAGTACTTC
.	TRBJ2-2	TRBD1	TRBV7-2	CASSSRQGAHGGELFF	TGTGCCAGCAGCTCCCGACAGGGGGCTCACGGCGGGGAGCTGTTTTTT
.	TRBJ2-1	TRBD2	TRBV7-3	CASSWGLGSYNEQFF	TGTGCCAGCAGCTGGGGACTAGGATCCTACAATGAGCAGTTCTTC
.	TRBJ2-5	.	TRBV6-2/TRBV6-3	CASSRQPLQETQYF	TGTGCCAGCAGTCGACAGCCCCTCCAAGAGACCCAGTACTTC
.	TRBJ2-5	TRBD2	TRBV3-1/TRBV3-2	CASSQVISGGTDQETQYF	TGTGCCAGCAGCCAAGTTATTAGCGGGGGGACCGACCAAGAGACCCAGTACTTC
.	TRBJ2-7	TRBD1	TRBV11-2	CASSSGQGFYEQYF	TGTGCCAGCAGCTCGGGACAGGGGTTCTACGAGCAGTACTTC
.	TRBJ2-1	TRBD2	TRBV29-1	CSVENPGTSGGDSYNEQFF	TGCAGCGTTGAGAATCCCGGGACTAGCGGGGGCGACTCCTACAATGAGCAGTTCTTC
.	TRBJ1-2	TRBD1	TRBV5-5	CASSWTGGSYGYTF	TGTGCCAGCAGTTGGACAGGGGGAAGCTATGGCTACACCTTC
.	TRBJ2-3	TRBD2	TRBV5-5	CASSSGAGARTTDTQYF	TGTGCCAGCAGCTCAGGAGCGGGGGCAAGAACCACAGATACGCAGTATTTT
.	TRBJ2-1	.	TRBV5-4	CASSFKESYNEQFF	TGTGCCAGCAGCTTTAAGGAGTCCTACAATGAGCAGTTCTTC
.	TRBJ1-2	.	TRBV20-1	CSASWASNYGYTF	TGCAGTGCTAGTTGGGCCTCTAACTATGGCTACACCTTC
.	TRBJ2-3	.	TRBV10-3	CAISESNQGSDTQYF	TGTGCCATCAGTGAGTCGAACCAGGGCTCAGATACGCAGTATTTT
.	TRBJ1-1	.	TRBV7-8	CASSPSTSWGTEAFF	TGTGCCAGCAGTCCTAGCACCTCCTGGGGCACTGAAGCTTTCTTT
once	TRBJ2-1	.	TRBV30	CAWSAFRGAGYNEQFF	TGTGCCTGGAGTGCGTTCCGGGGGGCCGGCTACAATGAGCAGTTCTTC
once	TRBJ2-2	TRBD1	TRBV4-3	CASSPDRDTGELFF	TGCGCCAGCAGCCCGGACAGGGACACCGGGGAGCTGTTTTTT
.	TRBJ2-5	TRBD2	TRBV7-2	CASSPFGAGGLGETQYF	TGTGCCAGCAGCCCCTTTGGAGCGGGGGGGCTGGGAGAGACCCAGTACTTC
.	TRBJ2-5	TRBD1	TRBV2	CASSITQGETQYF	TGTGCCAGCAGTATAACACAGGGGGAGACCCAGTACTTC
few	TRBJ1-4	TRBD1	TRBV4-3	CASSQEGQINEKLFF	TGCGCCAGCAGCCAAGAGGGACAGATAAATGAAAAACTGTTTTTT
.	TRBJ1-2	TRBD1	TRBV2	CASRDRGTWYNYGYTF	TGTGCCAGCCGAGACAGGGGGACATGGTACAACTATGGCTACACCTTC